In its sample, the clone carrying this T cell receptor beta chain was seen once. PCR amplification relied on 60 Vbeta primers (plus 13 Jbeta primers). The assay was immunoSEQ multiplex PCR, and TCRdb's table has in-frame clones only and misses some. The sample lists 150,000 to 200,000 clones, about 85% occurring once. CDR3 length: 13 residues. Germline CDR1 MNHNS, CDR2 SASEGT. V dropped 5 bases and J dropped 9 bases, with 14 bases sitting between them. This record comes from a study of cytomegalovirus exposure and HLA in healthy donors. The receptor was derived from a man over 45 in good health and CMV-seronegative. The source material was PBMCs. The chain employs TRBV6-1 and TRBJ1-5, with unresolved D. CDR3 sequence (DNA): TGTGCCAGCAGTATCCCCGGTTGGTTGCCCCAGCATTTT. It yields the protein CASSIPGWLPQHF.